Given below is one TCR beta chain in context. Its target is unknown. The ends lost 1 base at V and 1 base at J; junction bases unmatched: 16. Germline values: CDR1 MDHEN, CDR2 SYDVKM. CDR3 length: 20 amino acids. Repertoires were generated with immunoSEQ multiplex PCR, while TCRdb's copy carries only in-frame clones and drops some. Among 30,000 to 40,000 clones, approximately 93% were seen once, and the ten largest hold 0.2% to 0.25%. These data are taken from a study of graft-versus-host responses after intestinal transplantation. Sample: unstimulated CD4+ T cells sorted from spleen or lymph node cells, taken before transplant. This chain uses TRBV28 with TRBJ1-2; 9 positions match TRBD1. This TCR was recovered from a human donor who was the organ donor for an intestinal transplant. CDR3 in amino acids: CASSLLGSGTGRRGNYGYTF. The CDR3, as DNA: TGTGCCAGCAGTTTATTGGGATCTGGGACAGGGCGGCGTGGTAACTATGGCTACACCTTC.